These 26 T cell receptor beta chains came from one sample sequenced in a study of cytomegalovirus exposure and HLA in healthy donors (dated by TCRdb to 2017 to 2019). The method was the immunoSEQ multiplex PCR assay. For the multiplex PCR, a mixture combining 60 forward primers for TCR Vbeta segments and 13 reverse primers for TCR Jbeta segments was used. Entries here come from immuneACCESS through TCRdb and include only in-frame sequences with V and J called. Some clones fail to appear in such tables; in the studies checked, an unresolved V gene covers under half of the shortfall, and the cause of the remainder is unknown. Recorded for this sample are roughly 190,000 clones; roughly a tenth of them occurred a single time. The ten top clones hold about 1.2% of the sample. Sequenced: PBMCs. Receptor source: a woman aged 25-40 years in good health and CMV-seropositive.

This clone has just a few counts. V is TRBV7-2 and J is TRBJ2-7; D may be TRBD2 (6 bases). The V gene lost 3 bases and the J gene lost 2 bases, with 11 bases spanning the gap. This CDR3 contains 14 residues. In germline, CDR1 is SGHTA, CDR2 FQGNSA. For the CDR3, the DNA is TGTGCCAGCAGCTTCGGCGGGGCCCCCTACGAGCAGTACTTC. This translates into CASSFGGAPYEQYF.

V gene TRBV5-1 combines with J gene TRBJ2-3; 7 bases line up with TRBD2. V lost 1 base, J lost 0 bases, and 2 bases stayed unmatched. CDR1 and CDR2 from the germline V gene are SGHRS and YFSETQ. The CDR3 is 15 amino acids. CDR3 protein: CASSLTGRSTDTQYF. In DNA, the CDR3 is TGCGCCAGCAGCTTGACCGGGAGGAGCACAGATACGCAGTATTTT.

The V call is TRBV5-1, the J call TRBJ2-3; TRBD2 matches 13 bases. Germline assignment: CDR1 SGHRS and CDR2 YFSETQ. This CDR3 is built from 18 residues. The V segment lost 2 bases and the J segment 4 bases; nucleotides outside the gene matches: 10. The CDR3 protein is CASSFYGTSGIESDTQYF. As DNA, the CDR3 is TGCGCCAGCAGCTTTTACGGGACTAGCGGGATAGAGTCAGATACGCAGTATTTT. The full variable domain, completed using reference TRBV5-1 and TRBJ2-3, is KAGVTQTPRYLIKTRGQQVTLSCSPISGHRSVSWYQQTPGQGLQFLFEYFSETQRNKGNFPGRFSGRQFSNSRSEMNVSTLELGDSALYLCASSFYGTSGIESDTQYFGPGTRLTVL.

The V call is TRBV28, the J call TRBJ1-3; D is possibly TRBD1 (6 bases). The CDR3 sequence is 11 residues long. Germline loops: CDR1 MDHEN, CDR2 SYDVKM. Trimming cost V 6 bases and J 10 bases, with 10 bases left between them. CDR3 in amino acids: CASRDSWTIYF. DNA for the CDR3: TGTGCCAGCAGGGACAGCTGGACCATATATTTT.

About this clone itself: This could be a read error, since a much larger clone is one nucleotide away. The chain recombines TRBV7-8 with TRBJ1-1; weak D call: TRBD1 (5 bases). The CDR3 runs to 14 residues. Per germline, CDR1 SGHVS and CDR2 FQNEAQ. V shed 1 base and J shed 0 bases, with 6 bases lying between them. CDR3 residues: CASSLGQMNTEAFF. CDR3 coding DNA: TGTGCCAGCAGCTTAGGACAGATGAACACTGAAGCTTTCTTT.

This clone was seen a handful of times. The chain joins TRBV27 to TRBJ1-4, with D uncertain. The CDR3 loop spans 14 amino acids. In germline, CDR1 is MNHEY, CDR2 SMNVEV (reference sequence). Trimming shortened V by 2 bases and J by 4 bases, and 8 bases separated the two germline ends. CDR3 nucleotide sequence: TGTGCCAGCAGTTTACGGGTTGGTAATGAAAAACTGTTTTTT. This translates into CASSLRVGNEKLFF.

With regard to this clone: This likely traces to a read error, being one base from a far larger clone. Likely a read error: the CDR3 ends without its conserved phenylalanine or tryptophan. The V and J genes are TRBV27 and TRBJ1-1; 7 positions match TRBD1. V lost 3 bases to trimming and J lost 1 base; unmatched junction nucleotides: 5. CDR3 length: 15 amino acids. Germline loops: CDR1 MNHEY, CDR2 SMNVEV (reference sequence). The CDR3 loop reads CASSFSRTGNTEAFL. The CDR3, as DNA: TGTGCCAGCAGTTTTTCCCGGACAGGGAACACTGAAGCTTTCTTG.

This rearrangement joins TRBV7-6 to TRBJ2-1; D not certain. The germline V gene encodes CDR1 SGHVS and CDR2 FNYEAQ. The CDR3 has 15 residues. Trimming cost V 3 bases and J 7 bases, with 16 bases left between them. CDR3 in DNA: TGTGCCAGCAGCTTGTGGCGGCGGCCGTGGAATGAGCAGTTCTTC. Translated: CASSLWRRPWNEQFF.

This clone came up a few times. V gene TRBV29-1 combines with J gene TRBJ2-7; D perhaps matches TRBD1 (5 bases). Germline V gives CDR1 SQVTM, CDR2 ANQGSEA. V gave up 2 bases and J gave up 2 bases, with 7 bases separating them. This CDR3 region has 12 residues. The CDR3 loop is CSVETGPYEQYF. The DNA for the CDR3 is TGCAGCGTTGAAACAGGACCCTACGAGCAGTACTTC.

This clone has just a few counts. The chain carries TRBV5-1 and TRBJ1-1; 8 bases fit TRBD1. Trimming removed 6 bases from V and 4 bases from J; junction bases left unmatched: 8. This CDR3 has 14 residues. Germline assignment: CDR1 SGHRS and CDR2 YFSETQ. The CDR3 nucleotides read TGCGCCAGCACGAGGACAGGGCAGTCCACTGAAGCTTTCTTT. Translated: CASTRTGQSTEAFF.

This chain links TRBV27 with TRBJ1-2; no definite D call. The CDR3 has 16 amino acids. Trimming pared 5 bases from V and 6 bases from J, leaving 22 bases between. CDR1 is MNHEY, CDR2 SMNVEV, per germline (reference sequence). In DNA, the CDR3 is TGTGCCAGCAGTCCCCAAACGCTCGCAGAGGCCCATGGCTACACCTTC. This translates into CASSPQTLAEAHGYTF.

Only a few counts were recorded for this clone. This chain connects TRBV9 to TRBJ2-4, with D perhaps matching TRBD2 (5 bases). Germline assignment: CDR1 SGDLS and CDR2 YYNGEE. This CDR3 comprises 13 residues. Trimming pared 4 bases from V and 6 bases from J, leaving 11 bases between. In nucleotides, the CDR3 is TGTGCCAGCAGCAAACCGGAGGTAAACATTCAGTACTTC. It is translated as CASSKPEVNIQYF.

This CDR3 reads CASSLGQSYEQYF. Here the CDR3 DNA reads TGTGCCAGCAGCTTAGGACAGAGCTACGAGCAGTACTTC. The rearrangement uses TRBV11-2 and TRBJ2-7; TRBD1 might be the D (5 bases). The CDR3 spans 13 residues. The germline V gene encodes CDR1 SGHAT and CDR2 FQNNGV. V was pared by 1 base and J by 3 bases, with 7 bases between.

This clone was seen a few times. The chain joins TRBV29-1 to TRBJ2-7; 7 nucleotides agree with TRBD1. J gave up 0 bases and V 2 bases, and 4 bases lay outside the gene matches. There are 14 residues in the CDR3. Germline V gives CDR1 SQVTM, CDR2 ANQGSEA. The CDR3 DNA sequence: TGCAGCGTTGAATCGGGACAGTCCTCCTACGAGCAGTACTTC. It yields the protein CSVESGQSSYEQYF.

This clone was detected a few times. The chain has TRBV5-6 and TRBJ2-3; 10 nucleotides agree with TRBD1. Germline trimming cut 6 bases from V and 4 bases from J; bases unmatched to any gene: 11. Germline V lookup: CDR1 SGHDT, CDR2 YYEEEE. This CDR3 is built from 16 residues. This CDR3 is CASTEFLTGGADTQYF. CDR3 in DNA: TGTGCCAGCACCGAATTTTTGACAGGGGGCGCAGATACGCAGTATTTT.

The chain combines TRBV7-2 with TRBJ2-3, with D perhaps TRBD1 (5 bases). Germline assignment: CDR1 SGHTA and CDR2 FQGNSA. The CDR3 is 14 amino acids. The ends were cut back, 5 bases at V and 3 bases at J, with 12 bases in the middle. CDR3 nucleotides: TGTGCCAGCAGCCTCCAGGGTCTGACAGATACGCAGTATTTT. Protein sequence: CASSLQGLTDTQYF.

This clone occurred a few times. This chain uses TRBV7-6 with TRBJ2-5; 11 positions match TRBD2. CDR3 length: 15 residues. Germline V gene lookup returns CDR1 SGHVS and CDR2 FNYEAQ. V was pared by 1 base and J by 4 bases, with 2 bases of the junction left unmatched. The CDR3 bases are TGTGCCAGCAGCTTAGGCGGACTAGCGGGAGAGACCCAGTACTTC. Its protein product is CASSLGGLAGETQYF.

The rearrangement uses TRBV5-1 and TRBJ2-4; D possibly corresponds to TRBD1 (6 bases). Germline assignment: CDR1 SGHRS and CDR2 YFSETQ. There are 19 residues in the CDR3. V was shortened by 0 bases and J by 0 bases, with 19 bases between the two germline ends. The CDR3 coding sequence is TGCGCCAGCAGCTTGGTAGGGGGTGACCCCTTGTTAGCCAAAAACATTCAGTACTTC. This codes for CASSLVGGDPLLAKNIQYF.

This sequence joins TRBV7-3 and TRBJ2-2; TRBD1 might be the D (5 bases). The V gene lost 2 bases and the J gene lost 5 bases, with 6 bases spanning the gap. Germline V lookup: CDR1 SGHTA, CDR2 FQGTGA. The CDR3 is 13 residues long. CDR3 in DNA: TGTGCCAGCAGCTTATCAGGGACCGGGGAGCTGTTTTTT. This encodes CASSLSGTGELFF.

Only a few counts were recorded for this clone. The chain combines TRBV5-1 with TRBJ2-7; 10 nucleotides line up with TRBD2. CDR1 is SGHRS, CDR2 YFSETQ, per germline. The CDR3 has 15 residues. Losses at the gene ends were 1 base for V and 2 bases for J; bases not matched to a gene: 3. Here the CDR3 reads CASSLPGLAPYEQYF. CDR3 DNA sequence: TGCGCCAGCAGCTTGCCGGGACTAGCGCCCTACGAGCAGTACTTC.

The chain combines TRBV27 with TRBJ1-1; D ambiguous. V was pared by 2 bases and J by 5 bases, with 12 bases between. The CDR3 loop spans 14 amino acids. Germline V CDR1 and CDR2: MNHEY, SMNVEV (reference sequence). The CDR3 coding sequence is TGTGCCAGCAGTTTAAGCATGCACGGGACTGAAGCTTTCTTT. It codes for CASSLSMHGTEAFF.

The chain couples TRBV28 to TRBJ2-7; D is ambiguous. CDR1 is MDHEN, CDR2 SYDVKM, per germline. The CDR3 covers 12 residues. The V end lost 2 bases, the J end lost 6 bases, and 8 bases lay between the germline ends. The CDR3 sequence is CASSLTLGEQYF. The CDR3 DNA reads as TGTGCCAGCAGTTTAACCCTCGGCGAGCAGTACTTC.

This chain connects TRBV2 to TRBJ1-5; 7 bases are shared with TRBD1. The length of the CDR3 is 16 residues. V was pared by 4 bases and J by 0 bases, with 6 bases of the junction left unmatched. The germline V gene has CDR1 SNHLY and CDR2 FYNNEI. The CDR3 DNA follows: TGTGCCAGCAGTGGGCCGACAGGGAATAGCAATCAGCCCCAGCATTTT. This translates into CASSGPTGNSNQPQHF.

This clone was counted between two and nine times. The chain recombines TRBV5-1 with TRBJ2-5; 10 bases align to TRBD2. The J call may be incorrect, as the DNA end agrees better with TRBJ2-7. Germline values: CDR1 SGHRS, CDR2 YFSETQ. The CDR3 has 14 amino acids. CDR3 sequence (DNA): TGCGCCAGCAACGTAGCGGGAGGCTGGTACGAGCAGTACTTC. Its protein is CASNVAGGWYEQYF.

This clone has only a few counts. CDR3 nucleotides: TGTGCCAGCAGCATTCAGGGGGTGGCAGGCTACGAGCAGTACTTC. As protein: CASSIQGVAGYEQYF. The gene calls are TRBV7-2 and TRBJ2-7; 7 bases match TRBD1. In germline, CDR1 is SGHTA, CDR2 FQGNSA. The junction had 10 bases not matched to a gene; V was cut back by 5 bases and J by 3 bases. The CDR3 loop spans 15 amino acids.

This clone was observed a few times. CDR3 residues: CASSPRDRTYYEQYF. The CDR3 nucleotides are TGTGCCAGCAGCCCCCGGGACAGGACATATTACGAGCAGTACTTC. The J gene is TRBJ2-7, the V gene TRBV14, with 8 bases aligning to TRBD1. This CDR3 spans 15 amino acids. Trimming removed 4 bases from V and 4 bases from J; junction bases left unmatched: 9. Looked up from germline, CDR1 is SGHDN and CDR2 is FVKESK.